This TCR beta chain was sequenced for a study of PD-L1 blockade in urothelial cancer. About the research overall: Blood analysis was done at 3 weeks (second dose) and 6 weeks after treatment began.

Measured with immunoSEQ multiplex PCR; TCRdb has only the in-frame clones, and not every one. Of 70,000 or so clones listed, about 88% are singletons. Trimming took 0 bases from V and 2 from J, leaving 9 bases between them. The CDR3 length is 15 residues. Germline V gene data show CDR1 as MNHNY and CDR2 as SVGAGI (reference sequence). V usage is TRBV6-6 and J usage is TRBJ2-3, with D perhaps matching TRBD2 (5 bases). The receptor comes from a man aged 60 to 69 with urothelial cancer. This specimen consisted of PBMCs, obtained around atezolizumab (anti-PD-L1) treatment. The CDR3 nucleotides are TGTGCCAGCAGTTACTCCGCAGGACTCACAGATACGCAGTATTTT. It specifies CASSYSAGLTDTQYF.